This paragraph reports one T cell receptor beta chain. The data originate from a study of T cell changes during pregnancy in multiple sclerosis. Assay: immunoSEQ multiplex PCR; the TCRdb copy retains only in-frame clones and omits some. The sample records about 64,000 clones, 90% to 97% being singletons. Trimming left V 5 bases short and J 0 bases short, with 15 bases between. The CDR3 has 15 amino acids. The germline CDR1 and CDR2 sequences are SGHRS and YFSETQ. V gene TRBV5-1 combines with J gene TRBJ2-7; D possibly corresponds to TRBD2 (7 bases). This material consisted of CD8+ T cells from peripheral blood mononuclear cells, taken after pregnancy. The TCR sequence derives from a female donor with multiple sclerosis, enrolled in a pregnancy study. CDR3 region: CASRVRRGPSYEQYF. In DNA, the CDR3 is TGCGCCAGCAGAGTGCGGCGGGGGCCCTCCTACGAGCAGTACTTC.